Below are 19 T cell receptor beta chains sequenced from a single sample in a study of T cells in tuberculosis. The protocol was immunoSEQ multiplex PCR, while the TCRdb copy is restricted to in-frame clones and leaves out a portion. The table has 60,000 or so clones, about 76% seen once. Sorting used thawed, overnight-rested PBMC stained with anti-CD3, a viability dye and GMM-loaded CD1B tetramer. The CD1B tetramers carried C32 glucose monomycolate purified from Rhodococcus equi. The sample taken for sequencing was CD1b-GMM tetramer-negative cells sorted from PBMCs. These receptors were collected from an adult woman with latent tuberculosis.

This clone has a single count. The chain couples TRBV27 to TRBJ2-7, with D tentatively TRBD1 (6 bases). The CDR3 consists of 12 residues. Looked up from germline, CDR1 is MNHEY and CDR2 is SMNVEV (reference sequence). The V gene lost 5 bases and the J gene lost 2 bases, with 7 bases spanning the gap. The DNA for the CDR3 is TGTGCCAGCAGTAGGACAGCCTACGAGCAGTACTTC. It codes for CASSRTAYEQYF.

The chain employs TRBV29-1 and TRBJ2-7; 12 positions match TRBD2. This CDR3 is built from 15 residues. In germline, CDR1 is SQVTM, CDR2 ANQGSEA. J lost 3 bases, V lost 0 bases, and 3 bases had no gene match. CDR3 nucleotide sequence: TGCAGCGTTGAAGATAGACTAGCGGGAGTCTACGAGCAGTACTTC. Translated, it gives CSVEDRLAGVYEQYF.

Written as DNA, the CDR3 is TGTGCCAGCAGCAAAATAGTAGGGGCCGATACGCAGTATTTT. This translates into CASSKIVGADTQYF. This chain joins TRBV7-9 and TRBJ2-3; tentative D call: TRBD1 (5 bases). This CDR3 comprises 14 residues. Germline lookup yields CDR1 SEHNR and CDR2 FQNEAQ (reference sequence). Trimming left V 5 bases short and J 6 bases short, with 15 bases between.

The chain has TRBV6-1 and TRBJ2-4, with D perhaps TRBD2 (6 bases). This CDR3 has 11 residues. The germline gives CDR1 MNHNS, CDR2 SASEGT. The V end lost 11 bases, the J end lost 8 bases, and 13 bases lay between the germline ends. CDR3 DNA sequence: TGTGCCTCTACGGCGGGGTACATTCAGTACTTC. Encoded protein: CASTAGYIQYF.

This CDR3 reads CASTPGVGVYNEQFF. CDR3 bases: TGTGCCAGCACCCCGGGAGTGGGGGTGTACAATGAGCAGTTCTTC. V gene TRBV27 combines with J gene TRBJ2-1; D possibly corresponds to TRBD2 (6 bases). With 7 bases removed from V and 4 bases from J, the gap between germline ends came to 17 bases. This CDR3 is 15 amino acids long. Looked up from germline, CDR1 is MNHEY and CDR2 is SMNVEV (reference sequence).

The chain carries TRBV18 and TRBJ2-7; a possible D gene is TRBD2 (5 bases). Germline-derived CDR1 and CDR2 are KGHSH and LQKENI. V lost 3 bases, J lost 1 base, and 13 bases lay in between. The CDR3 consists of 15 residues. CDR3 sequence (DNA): TGTGCCAGCTCACCTTCCTTGGAGGCATCCTACGAGCAGTACTTC. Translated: CASSPSLEASYEQYF.

DNA for the CDR3: TGTGCCAGCAGTTACGACAGAAGCTCCTACAATGAGCAGTTCTTC. Translation gives CASSYDRSSYNEQFF. The V call is TRBV2, the J call TRBJ2-1; maybe TRBD1 (5 bases). The CDR3 covers 15 residues. Deletions cut 5 bases from V and 0 bases from J, with 11 bases between. Germline CDR1 SNHLY, CDR2 FYNNEI.

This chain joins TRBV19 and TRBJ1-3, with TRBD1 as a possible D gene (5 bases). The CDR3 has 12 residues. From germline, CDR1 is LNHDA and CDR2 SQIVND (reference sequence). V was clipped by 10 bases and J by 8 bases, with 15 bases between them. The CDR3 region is CATRSRVDTIYF. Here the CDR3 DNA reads TGTGCCACTAGGAGCAGGGTGGACACCATATATTTT.

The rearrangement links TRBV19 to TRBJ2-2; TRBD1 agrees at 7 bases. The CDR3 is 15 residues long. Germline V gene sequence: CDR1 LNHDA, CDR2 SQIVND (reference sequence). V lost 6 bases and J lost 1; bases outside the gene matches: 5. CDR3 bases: TGTGCCAGTAGCAGGGACAGAGGGAACACCGGGGAGCTGTTTTTT. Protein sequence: CASSRDRGNTGELFF.

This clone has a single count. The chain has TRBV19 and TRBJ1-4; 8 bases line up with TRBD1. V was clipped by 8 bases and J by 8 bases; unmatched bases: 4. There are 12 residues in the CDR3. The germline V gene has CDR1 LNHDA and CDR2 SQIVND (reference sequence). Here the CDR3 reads CASRTGFEKLFF. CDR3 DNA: TGTGCCAGTCGGACAGGGTTCGAAAAACTGTTTTTT. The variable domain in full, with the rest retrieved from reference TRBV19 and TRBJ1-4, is DGGITQSPKYLFRKEGQNVTLSCEQNLNHDAMYWYRQDPGQGLRLIYYSQIVNDFQKGDIAEGYSVSREKKESFPLTVTSAQKNPTAFYLCASRTGFEKLFFGSGTQLSVL.

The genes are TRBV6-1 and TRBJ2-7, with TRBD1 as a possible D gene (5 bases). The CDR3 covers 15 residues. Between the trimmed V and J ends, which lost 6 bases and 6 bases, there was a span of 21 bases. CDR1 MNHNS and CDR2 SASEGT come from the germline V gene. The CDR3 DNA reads TGTGCCAGCAGCCTCAACAGGCCGATGATAAGCGAGCAGTACTTC. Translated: CASSLNRPMISEQYF.

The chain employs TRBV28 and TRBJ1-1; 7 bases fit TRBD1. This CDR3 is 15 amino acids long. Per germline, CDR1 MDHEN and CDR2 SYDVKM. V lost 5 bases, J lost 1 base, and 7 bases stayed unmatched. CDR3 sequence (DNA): TGTGCCAGCAGTCCACCGGGACAGAGGAACACTGAAGCTTTCTTT. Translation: CASSPPGQRNTEAFF.

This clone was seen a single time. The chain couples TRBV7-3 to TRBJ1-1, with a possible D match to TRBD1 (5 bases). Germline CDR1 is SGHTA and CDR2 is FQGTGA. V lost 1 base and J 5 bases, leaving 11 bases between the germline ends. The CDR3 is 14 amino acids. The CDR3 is CASSLKGKGTEAFF. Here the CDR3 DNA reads TGTGCCAGCAGCTTAAAGGGGAAGGGGACTGAAGCTTTCTTT.

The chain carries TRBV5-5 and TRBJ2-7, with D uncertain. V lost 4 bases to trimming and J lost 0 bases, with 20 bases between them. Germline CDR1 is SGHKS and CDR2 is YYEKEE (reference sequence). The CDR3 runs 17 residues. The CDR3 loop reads CASSVRSPDEASYEQYF. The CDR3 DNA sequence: TGTGCCAGCAGCGTCCGGTCCCCGGATGAGGCCTCCTACGAGCAGTACTTC.

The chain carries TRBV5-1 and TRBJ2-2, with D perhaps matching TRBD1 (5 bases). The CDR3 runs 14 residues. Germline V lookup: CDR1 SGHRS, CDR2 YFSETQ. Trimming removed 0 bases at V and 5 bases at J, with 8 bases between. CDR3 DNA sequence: TGCGCCAGCAGCTTGGCCAGGACAACCGGGGAGCTGTTTTTT. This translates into CASSLARTTGELFF.

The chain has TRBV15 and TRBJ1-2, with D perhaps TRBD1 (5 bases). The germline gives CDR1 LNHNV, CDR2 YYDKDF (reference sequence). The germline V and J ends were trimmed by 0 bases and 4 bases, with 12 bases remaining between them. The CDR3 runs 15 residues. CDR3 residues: CATSRDGGTTYGYTF. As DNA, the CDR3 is TGTGCCACCAGCAGAGATGGAGGGACGACCTATGGCTACACCTTC.

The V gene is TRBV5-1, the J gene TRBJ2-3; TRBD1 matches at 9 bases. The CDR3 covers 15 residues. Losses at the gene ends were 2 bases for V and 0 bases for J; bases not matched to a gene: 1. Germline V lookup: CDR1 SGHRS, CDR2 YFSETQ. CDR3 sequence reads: CASSLTGGSTDTQYF. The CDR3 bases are TGCGCCAGCAGCTTAACAGGGGGCAGCACAGATACGCAGTATTTT.

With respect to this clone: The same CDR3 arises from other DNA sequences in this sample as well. The CDR3 DNA reads as TGTGCCAGTAGTAAAGCGGGAAGCTCCTACAATGAGCAGTTCTTC. Translation: CASSKAGSSYNEQFF. The chain has TRBV19 and TRBJ2-1, with 7 bases that match TRBD2. CDR1 and CDR2 from the germline V gene are LNHDA and SQIVND (reference sequence). There are 15 residues in the CDR3. V lost 4 bases, J lost 0 bases, and 3 bases stayed unmatched.

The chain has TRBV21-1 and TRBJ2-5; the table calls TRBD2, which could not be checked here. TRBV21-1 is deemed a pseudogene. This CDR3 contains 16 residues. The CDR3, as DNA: TGTGCCAGCAGCACCCCGGGTAGCGGCGACCAAGAGACCCAGTACTTC. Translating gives CASSTPGSGDQETQYF.